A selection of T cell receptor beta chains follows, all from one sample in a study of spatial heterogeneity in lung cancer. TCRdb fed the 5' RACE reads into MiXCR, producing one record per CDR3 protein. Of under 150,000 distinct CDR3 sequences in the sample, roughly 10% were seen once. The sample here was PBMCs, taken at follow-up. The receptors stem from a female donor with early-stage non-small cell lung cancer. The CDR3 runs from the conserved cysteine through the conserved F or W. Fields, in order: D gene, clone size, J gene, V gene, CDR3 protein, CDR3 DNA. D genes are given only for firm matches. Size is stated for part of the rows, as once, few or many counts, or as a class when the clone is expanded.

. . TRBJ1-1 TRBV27 CASSSQGQNTEAFF TGTGCCAGCAGTTCGCAGGGGCAAAACACTGAAGCTTTCTTT
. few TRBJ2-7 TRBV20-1 CSIPGDYEQYF TGCAGTATCCCAGGGGACTACGAGCAGTACTTC
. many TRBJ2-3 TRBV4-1 CASSRVGGTTDTQYF TGCGCCAGCAGCCGCGTCGGCGGGACAACAGATACGCAGTATTTT
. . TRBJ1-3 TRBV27 CASSLGQGGGNTIYF TGTGCCAGCAGTTTAGGGCAGGGTGGCGGAAACACCATATATTTT
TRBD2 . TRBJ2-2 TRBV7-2 CASSLGEGFGTGELFF TGTGCCAGCAGCTTAGGGGAGGGGTTTGGGACCGGGGAGCTGTTTTTT
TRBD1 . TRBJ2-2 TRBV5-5 CASSWTGGTGELFF TGTGCCAGCAGCTGGACAGGGGGCACCGGGGAGCTGTTTTTT
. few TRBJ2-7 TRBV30 CAWRGQNLLREQYF TGTGCCTGGAGAGGCCAGAATCTCCTACGAGAGCAGTACTTC
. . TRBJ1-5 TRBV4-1 CASSQDPGGNQPQHF TGCGCCAGCAGCCAAGACCCTGGGGGCAATCAGCCCCAGCATTTT
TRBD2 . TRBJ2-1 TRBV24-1 CATSGIRLAGGSYNEQFF TGTGCCACCAGTGGAATTCGACTAGCGGGAGGGTCCTACAATGAGCAGTTCTTC
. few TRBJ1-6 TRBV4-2 CASSQETRQYLHF TGTGCCAGCAGCCAAGAGACTAGGCAATACCTCCACTTT
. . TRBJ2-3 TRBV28 CASSLGLRGLISF TGTGCCAGCAGTTTGGGTTTGAGGGGTCTCATCTCTTTT
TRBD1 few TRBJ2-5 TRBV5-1 CASSPGTGPQETQYF TGCGCCAGCAGCCCCGGGACAGGCCCCCAAGAGACCCAGTACTTC
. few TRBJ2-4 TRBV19 CASKAKNIQYF TGTGCCAGTAAGGCCAAAAACATTCAGTACTTC
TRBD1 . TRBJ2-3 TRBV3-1 CASSKQGARTDTQYF TGTGCCAGCAGTAAACAGGGGGCGAGAACAGATACGCAGTATTTT
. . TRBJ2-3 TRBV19 CASSGASRTSTDTQYF TGTGCCAGTAGTGGGGCTAGCAGAACTAGCACAGATACGCAGTATTTT